The next 24 T cell receptor beta chains were all read from a single sample in a study of CD8 T cells in ankylosing spondylitis. Their target antigens are unknown. TCRdb recomputed calls from the 5' RACE reads with MiXCR, one row per CDR3 protein. The repertoire has around 100,000 distinct CDR3 sequences, roughly 8.8% of them found once; the top ten carry roughly 29%. General observations from the study: What seemed typical of ankylosing spondylitis blood was a TCR beta motif built from 7 or 8 highly homologous variants.

The material sequenced was blood, either unsorted or a sorted T cell fraction (not recorded which). The receptors were sampled from a male donor with ankylosing spondylitis.

This clonotype was counted at least ten times. V usage is TRBV29-1 and J usage is TRBJ2-6; no definite D call. The CDR3 length is 15 residues. Germline V gene data show CDR1 as SQVTM and CDR2 as ANQGSEA. V was clipped by 7 bases and J by 0 bases, with 13 bases between them. The CDR3: CSAPLPTSGANVLTF. The CDR3 coding sequence is TGCAGCGCCCCATTGCCGACCTCTGGGGCCAACGTCCTGACTTTC.

This clonotype appeared many times. The V call is TRBV9, the J call TRBJ1-2; 10 positions agree with TRBD1. With 3 bases clipped from V and 3 bases from J, the junction kept 2 bases outside the gene matches. In germline, CDR1 is SGDLS, CDR2 YYNGEE. The CDR3 extends over 14 amino acids. The DNA of the CDR3 is TGTGCCAGCAGCGGGACAGGGGGGTACTATGGCTACACCTTC. It translates to CASSGTGGYYGYTF.

Only a few counts were recorded for this clonotype. This chain connects TRBV7-9 to TRBJ1-1; no clear D. V lost 1 base, J lost 8 bases, and 5 bases lay in between. From germline, CDR1 is SEHNR and CDR2 FQNEAQ (reference sequence). There are 11 residues in the CDR3. The DNA for the CDR3 is TGTGCCAGCAGCTTAGGGTTCGAAGCTTTCTTT. Translation: CASSLGFEAFF.

This clonotype came up many times. The chain couples TRBV27 to TRBJ2-1; TRBD1 agrees at 11 bases. The CDR3 is made up of 12 amino acids. From germline, CDR1 is MNHEY and CDR2 SMNVEV (reference sequence). Trimming removed 10 bases from V and 15 bases from J; junction bases left unmatched: 11. CDR3: CATGTGGLPWFF. The CDR3 DNA reads as TGTGCCACCGGGACAGGGGGTCTCCCCTGGTTCTTC.

The table lists this clonotype with many counts. The rearrangement links TRBV11-2 to TRBJ2-5; weak D call: TRBD2 (6 bases). Per the germline V gene, CDR1 is SGHAT and CDR2 is FQNNGV. The V end was cut by 0 bases, the J end by 5 bases, with 13 bases between. This CDR3 has 15 residues. CDR3 amino acids: CASSLEFLAGETQYF. CDR3 nucleotide sequence: TGTGCCAGCAGCTTAGAGTTCCTGGCGGGGGAGACCCAGTACTTC.

This clonotype has just a few counts. This chain links TRBV20-1 with TRBJ2-7, with TRBD2 matching 10 bases. Germline-derived CDR1 and CDR2 are DFQATT and SNEGSKA (reference sequence). The V segment lost 0 bases and the J segment 4 bases; nucleotides outside the gene matches: 9. The CDR3 has 16 amino acids. CDR3 protein: CSARDYLASGSYEQYF. CDR3 nucleotides: TGCAGTGCTAGAGATTATTTGGCTAGCGGGAGTTACGAGCAGTACTTC.

This clonotype was recorded at least ten times. The V gene is TRBV6-4, the J gene TRBJ2-1; D is undetermined. Per germline, CDR1 MRHNA and CDR2 SNTAGT. CDR3 length: 12 residues. Trimming removed 9 bases at V and 0 bases at J, with 6 bases between. The CDR3, as DNA: TGTGCCAGTCAAAGCTCCTACAATGAGCAGTTCTTC. It specifies CASQSSYNEQFF.

This clonotype was observed at least ten times. The chain couples TRBV2 to TRBJ1-5; tentatively, D is TRBD1 (5 bases). There are 13 residues in the CDR3. Germline CDR1 and CDR2: SNHLY and FYNNEI. V was shortened by 1 base and J by 5 bases, with 6 bases between the two germline ends. The CDR3, as DNA: TGTGCCAGCAGTGAAGGAGGGGATCAGCCCCAGCATTTT. It codes for CASSEGGDQPQHF.

This clonotype was counted between two and nine times. This rearrangement joins TRBV20-1 to TRBJ2-7; tentative D call: TRBD2 (5 bases). This CDR3 has 13 residues. V lost 1 base, J lost 1 base, and 8 bases lay in between. Germline V gene lookup returns CDR1 DFQATT and CDR2 SNEGSKA (reference sequence). CDR3 coding DNA: TGCAGTGCTAGAGCGCGGGCTTCCTACGAGCAGTACGTC. Its protein product is CSARARASYEQYV.

There are many counts of this clonotype. This rearrangement joins TRBV12-3 or TRBV12-4 to TRBJ1-1; D uncertain. The CDR3 consists of 12 residues. Trimming stripped 3 bases from V and 5 bases from J, with 7 bases between. The CDR3 DNA sequence: TGTGCCAGCAGTTTCAGTTTTACTGAAGCTTTCTTT. Its protein is CASSFSFTEAFF.

In this sample, this clonotype turned up a few times. The V gene is TRBV10-3, the J gene TRBJ2-3; 10 positions match TRBD2. Germline V gene lookup returns CDR1 ENHRY and CDR2 SYGVKD. After removal of 0 bases from V and 4 bases from J, the junction contained 7 bases not matched to a gene. CDR3 length equals 17 residues. CDR3 sequence reads: CAISESRVAGGADTQYF. The CDR3 DNA reads as TGTGCCATCAGTGAGTCGAGGGTAGCGGGAGGCGCAGATACGCAGTATTTT.

This clonotype showed up many times. CDR3 sequence: CASGKSGLAGGELFF. CDR3 in DNA: TGTGCCAGCGGGAAATCCGGGCTAGCGGGCGGGGAGCTGTTTTTT. This rearrangement joins TRBV12-3 or TRBV12-4 to TRBJ2-2; 8 bases fit TRBD2. The V gene end was trimmed by 8 bases and the J gene end by 7 bases; junction bases not matched to a gene: 12. The CDR3 sequence is 15 residues long.

This clonotype was counted only a few times. This sequence joins TRBV10-1 and TRBJ2-7; 7 bases map to TRBD1. The CDR3 runs to 16 residues. The V gene's germline CDR1 is WNHNN and CDR2 SYGVQD (reference sequence). Trimming removed 4 bases from V and 3 bases from J; junction bases left unmatched: 12. The CDR3 spells CASSAHKGQVIYEQYV. CDR3 in DNA: TGCGCCAGCAGTGCTCATAAAGGACAGGTAATCTACGAGCAGTACGTC.

There are a few counts of this clonotype. The CDR3 here is CATSTSRDRGNEQYF. The CDR3 coding sequence is TGTGCCACCAGCACCTCCCGGGACAGGGGAAACGAGCAGTACTTC. The V call is TRBV15, the J call TRBJ2-7; 10 positions agree with TRBD1. The germline gives CDR1 LNHNV, CDR2 YYDKDF (reference sequence). CDR3 length: 15 amino acids. The J segment lost 5 bases and the V segment lost 4 bases, leaving 8 bases of the junction unmatched. The full variable domain, completed using reference TRBV15 and TRBJ2-7, is DAMVIQNPRYQVTQFGKPVTLSCSQTLNHNVMYWYQQKSSQAPKLLFHYYDKDFNNEADTPDNFQSRRPNTSFCFLDIRSPGLGDTAMYLCATSTSRDRGNEQYFGPGTRLTVT.

In its sample, this clonotype was seen many times. This chain connects TRBV20-1 to TRBJ1-5, with 7 bases lining up with TRBD1. The CDR3 loop spans 17 amino acids. Germline CDR1 is DFQATT and CDR2 is SNEGSKA (reference sequence). The ends lost 3 bases at V and 0 bases at J; junction bases unmatched: 11. The CDR3, as DNA: TGCAGTGCTAGCCAGACAGGGCTGCTCTATAGCAATCAGCCCCAGCATTTT. It yields the protein CSASQTGLLYSNQPQHF.

Many counts were recorded for this clonotype. This chain connects TRBV5-1 to TRBJ2-7; D is undetermined. CDR3 length: 12 amino acids. CDR1 is SGHRS and CDR2 is YFSETQ in the germline V gene. V dropped 4 bases and J dropped 2 bases, with 7 bases sitting between them. Written as DNA, the CDR3 is TGCGCCAGCAGCGACATTCCCTACGAGCAGTACTTC. Residues: CASSDIPYEQYF.

Worth noting for this clonotype: With a much larger clone just one base away, this may be a read error. DNA for the CDR3: TGTTCCAGCAGCCCGGGACTAGCGGCCTACGAGCAGTACTTC. This gives the protein CSSSPGLAAYEQYF. This chain joins TRBV13 and TRBJ2-7; 11 bases map to TRBD2. Germline CDR1 PRHDT, CDR2 FYEKMQ (reference sequence). The CDR3 has 14 amino acids.

This clonotype was seen repeatedly, ten times or more. Here the CDR3 DNA reads TGCAGCTCTTCCGGGACAGTGAACACTGAAGCTTTCTTT. Translating it yields CSSSGTVNTEAFF. The chain uses TRBV29-1 and TRBJ1-1, with 7 bases matching TRBD1. CDR3 length: 13 amino acids. CDR1 and CDR2 (germline): SQVTM, ANQGSEA. Germline trimming cut 8 bases from V and 0 bases from J; bases unmatched to any gene: 6. The full variable domain, in which reference TRBV29-1 and TRBJ1-1 provide the parts outside the CDR3, is SAVISQKPSRDICQRGTSLTIQCQVDSQVTMMFWYRQQPGQSLTLIATANQGSEATYESGFVIDKFPISRPNLTFSTLTVSNMSPEDSSIYLCSSSGTVNTEAFFGQGTRLTVV.

This clonotype was counted ten times or more. V and J are TRBV29-1 and TRBJ2-6; D is possibly TRBD1 (5 bases). The CDR3 runs to 15 residues. Per the germline V gene, CDR1 is SQVTM and CDR2 is ANQGSEA. V dropped 1 base and J dropped 2 bases, with 9 bases sitting between them. The CDR3: CSVEVAGPGANVLTF. CDR3 nucleotide sequence: TGCAGCGTTGAAGTCGCAGGGCCTGGGGCCAACGTCCTGACTTTC.

This clonotype was recorded at least ten times. Here the CDR3 reads CSFGPHDLEQFF. As DNA, the CDR3 is TGCAGCTTCGGACCGCACGATTTGGAGCAGTTCTTC. This sequence joins TRBV29-1 and TRBJ2-1; D gene uncertain. This CDR3 is built from 12 residues. The germline V gene has CDR1 SQVTM and CDR2 ANQGSEA. V dropped 8 bases and J dropped 10 bases, with 18 bases sitting between them.

This clonotype was seen ten or more times. The chain recombines TRBV10-2 with TRBJ2-2; TRBD2 aligns across 8 bases. V dropped 5 bases and J dropped 8; count of bases not matched to a gene: 4. The CDR3 is made up of 13 amino acids. Germline V gene data show CDR1 as WSHSY and CDR2 as SAAADI. CDR3 DNA: TGCGCCAGCAGTTCCGGACTAGCTGGGGAGCTGTTTTTT. As protein: CASSSGLAGELFF.

The rearrangement joins TRBV14 to TRBJ2-5; TRBD2 is a possible D gene (6 bases). The germline V gene has CDR1 SGHDN and CDR2 FVKESK. The V end lost 4 bases, the J end lost 3 bases, and 15 bases lay between the germline ends. The CDR3 loop spans 15 amino acids. CDR3 region: CASSLLLREEETQYF. DNA of the CDR3: TGTGCCAGCAGCCTTCTGCTTAGGGAGGAAGAGACCCAGTACTTC.

This clonotype was counted between two and nine times. The V call is TRBV19, the J call TRBJ1-4; D gene unclear. The CDR3 is 14 residues long. The V gene lost 3 bases and the J gene lost 8 bases, with 13 bases spanning the gap. Germline V CDR1 and CDR2: LNHDA, SQIVND (reference sequence). CDR3 in amino acids: CASSIVGDDEKLFF. In nucleotides, the CDR3 is TGTGCCAGTAGTATTGTCGGCGACGACGAAAAACTGTTTTTT.

This clonotype has at least ten counts. CDR3 residues: CASSQGQGSYEQYV. The DNA of the CDR3 is TGCGCCAGCAGCCAAGGACAGGGTTCCTACGAGCAGTACGTC. The genes are TRBV4-1 and TRBJ2-7; TRBD1 matches at 7 bases. V lost 1 base, J lost 1 base, and 1 base stayed unmatched. The CDR3 extends over 14 amino acids. From germline, CDR1 is MGHRA and CDR2 YSYEKL.